The 3 T cell receptor beta chains listed next were all sequenced from one sample in a study of shared clonotypes between healthy human individuals. Repertoires were generated with immunoSEQ multiplex PCR, while TCRdb's copy carries only in-frame clones and drops some. The table records about 510,000 clones, almost 97% of them present only once. Sequencing was performed on naive CD4+ T cells sorted from blood. Subset specified: CD45RA+ positively selected. These receptors were obtained from a woman in her 30s in good health.

The chain couples TRBV28 to TRBJ1-1; TRBD1 aligns across 8 bases. CDR1 and CDR2 from the germline V gene are MDHEN and SYDVKM. Trimming at V came to 8 bases and at J to 5 bases, leaving 10 bases not matched to a gene. CDR3 length: 14 amino acids. The CDR3: CASGTGTGGTEAFF. CDR3 coding DNA: TGTGCCAGCGGAACCGGGACAGGAGGAACTGAAGCTTTCTTT.

The table lists this clone with a count of one. CDR3: CASTRTSGYEQYF. The CDR3 DNA follows: TGTGCCAGCACTAGGACTAGCGGGTACGAGCAGTACTTC. V gene TRBV10-3 combines with J gene TRBJ2-7, with 11 bases matching TRBD2. The germline V gene encodes CDR1 ENHRY and CDR2 SYGVKD. The V segment lost 10 bases and the J segment 4 bases; nucleotides outside the gene matches: 6. CDR3 length equals 13 residues.

This clone showed up just once. This specimen includes other DNA sequences encoding the same CDR3. This rearrangement joins TRBV28 to TRBJ2-1; D is undetermined. V dropped 3 bases and J dropped 9 bases, with 3 bases sitting between them. The CDR3 is 10 residues long. Germline loops: CDR1 MDHEN, CDR2 SYDVKM. The CDR3 region has the DNA TGTGCCAGCAGTTTCCGTGAGCAGTTCTTC. Translating it yields CASSFREQFF.